Following are 29 T cell receptor beta chains from one sample sequenced in a study of cytomegalovirus exposure and HLA in healthy donors. The PCR contained 60 Vbeta and 13 Jbeta primers. Profiled with immunoSEQ multiplex PCR; TCRdb holds only in-frame clones, not every one. Of around 210,000 clones in the sample, roughly 77% were seen once. The specimen was PBMCs. These TCRs come from a male donor in good health and CMV-seropositive.

V usage is TRBV27 and J usage is TRBJ1-2, with 9 bases fitting TRBD1. CDR3 length equals 15 residues. V gave up 3 bases and J gave up 2 bases; unmatched junction bases: 4. Per germline, CDR1 MNHEY and CDR2 SMNVEV (reference sequence). The CDR3 sequence is CASSLGTGTNYGYTF. The CDR3 DNA is TGTGCCAGCAGTTTGGGGACAGGGACCAACTATGGCTACACCTTC.

The chain carries TRBV4-2 and TRBJ2-7, with TRBD2 as a possible D gene (5 bases). CDR3 length: 15 amino acids. Germline loops: CDR1 LGHNA, CDR2 YNFKEQ. The V gene lost 0 bases and the J gene lost 0 bases, with 9 bases spanning the gap. This CDR3 is CASSQESGLSYEQYF. The CDR3 nucleotides read TGTGCCAGCAGCCAAGAGAGCGGTCTCTCCTACGAGCAGTACTTC.

V and J are TRBV28 and TRBJ1-5; D is possibly TRBD1 (6 bases). V lost 4 bases, J lost 7 bases, and 17 bases lay in between. Germline values: CDR1 MDHEN, CDR2 SYDVKM. The CDR3 has 15 amino acids. The CDR3 sequence is CASSSKDRFYQPQHF. DNA for the CDR3: TGTGCCAGCAGTTCAAAGGACAGATTCTACCAGCCCCAGCATTTT.

CDR3 coding DNA: TGCGCCAGCAGAGAGGGTGGGGAGACCCAGTACTTC. Amino acids: CASREGGETQYF. The rearrangement uses TRBV5-1 and TRBJ2-5; TRBD2 is a possible D gene (5 bases). Looked up from germline, CDR1 is SGHRS and CDR2 is YFSETQ. The CDR3 contains 12 residues. Trimming stripped 5 bases from V and 5 bases from J, with 10 bases between.

The genes are TRBV9 and TRBJ1-4; possibly TRBD1 for D (6 bases). Germline lookup yields CDR1 SGDLS and CDR2 YYNGEE. The CDR3 covers 16 residues. Trimming left V 5 bases short and J 4 bases short, with 18 bases between. DNA for the CDR3: TGTGCCAGCAGTCTTCTATCAGGGGCGCGTAATGAAAAACTGTTTTTT. The encoded protein is CASSLLSGARNEKLFF. Full variable domain (outside the CDR3, taken from reference TRBV9 and TRBJ1-4): DSGVTQTPKHLITATGQRVTLRCSPRSGDLSVYWYQQSLDQGLQFLIQYYNGEERAKGNILERFSAQQFPDLHSELNLSSLELGDSALYFCASSLLSGARNEKLFFGSGTQLSVL.

This chain connects TRBV6-6 to TRBJ2-7, with D possibly TRBD1 on 5 matching bases. V dropped 2 bases and J dropped 5 bases, with 16 bases sitting between them. The CDR3 contains 15 residues. Germline lookup yields CDR1 MNHNY and CDR2 SVGAGI (reference sequence). CDR3 DNA sequence: TGTGCCAGCAGTTACGGTGGGTACCAAGGGGACGAGCAGTACTTC. Residues: CASSYGGYQGDEQYF.

The chain uses TRBV7-8 and TRBJ2-7; 7 bases align to TRBD2. The J segment lost 6 bases and the V segment lost 5 bases, leaving 7 bases of the junction unmatched. The CDR3 contains 13 residues. CDR1 and CDR2 from the germline V gene are SGHVS and FQNEAQ. DNA of the CDR3: TGTGCCAGCAGCCGGACTAGAAATGGCGAGCAGTACTTC. Translation: CASSRTRNGEQYF.

V usage is TRBV4-3 and J usage is TRBJ2-1, with 12 bases aligning to TRBD2. CDR3 length: 16 amino acids. After removal of 3 bases from V and 4 bases from J, the junction contained 4 bases not matched to a gene. Looked up from germline, CDR1 is LGHNA and CDR2 is YSLEER. The CDR3 loop reads CASSHSGTSGYNEQFF. In DNA, the CDR3 is TGCGCCAGCAGCCATTCCGGGACTAGCGGGTACAATGAGCAGTTCTTC.

This sequence joins TRBV4-3 and TRBJ1-6, with D maybe TRBD1 (6 bases). Trimming pared 1 base from V and 7 bases from J, leaving 14 bases between. The CDR3 loop spans 16 amino acids. CDR1 and CDR2 from the germline V gene are LGHNA and YSLEER. This CDR3 reads CASSQAEGGQNSPLHF. The CDR3 DNA reads TGCGCCAGCAGCCAAGCTGAGGGGGGGCAGAATTCACCCCTCCACTTT.

The chain couples TRBV7-2 to TRBJ2-1; TRBD2 aligns across 9 bases. The V and J ends lost 0 bases and 4 bases, in that order; junction bases with no gene match: 4. CDR1 SGHTA and CDR2 FQGNSA come from the germline V gene. The CDR3 consists of 16 residues. The CDR3 DNA sequence: TGTGCCAGCAGCTTAGCGTTAGCGGGGGTGTACAATGAGCAGTTCTTC. Residues: CASSLALAGVYNEQFF.

Regarding this clone: This CDR3 is also generated by other DNA sequences in the sample. The genes are TRBV7-3 and TRBJ1-1; D might be TRBD1 (6 bases). Germline V CDR1 and CDR2: SGHTA, FQGTGA. The V end was cut by 11 bases, the J end by 4 bases, with 14 bases between. The CDR3 runs to 12 residues. CDR3 loop: CASSVGGTEAFF. CDR3 in DNA: TGTGCCTCGTCTGTAGGGGGCACTGAAGCTTTCTTT.

This chain uses TRBV9 with TRBJ2-7, with TRBD1 matching over 8 bases. J gave up 2 bases and V 3 bases, and 7 bases lay outside the gene matches. The CDR3 consists of 15 residues. Germline CDR1 SGDLS, CDR2 YYNGEE. The CDR3 region has the DNA TGTGCCAGCAGCGAGGGTGGACAGGGTCCCTACGAGCAGTACTTC. Encoded protein: CASSEGGQGPYEQYF.

The J gene is TRBJ1-2, the V gene TRBV10-3; 9 bases are shared with TRBD1. The length of the CDR3 is 16 residues. Germline V gene sequence: CDR1 ENHRY, CDR2 SYGVKD. Trimming took 0 bases from V and 7 from J; bases not matched to a gene: 9. In DNA form, the CDR3 reads TGTGCCATCAGTGAGTCACTACAGGGGGCGAAGCTTGGCTACACCTTC. The encoded protein is CAISESLQGAKLGYTF.

The chain carries TRBV28 and TRBJ1-2; the D is unclear. CDR1 MDHEN and CDR2 SYDVKM come from the germline V gene. CDR3 size: 13 residues. Trimming shortened V by 2 bases and J by 4 bases, and 8 bases separated the two germline ends. CDR3 region: CASSLQVSYGYTF. The CDR3 DNA reads TGTGCCAGCAGTTTACAGGTTTCCTATGGCTACACCTTC.

The V call is TRBV28, the J call TRBJ1-2, with TRBD1 as a possible D gene (6 bases). In germline, CDR1 is MDHEN, CDR2 SYDVKM. CDR3 size: 15 residues. The V gene lost 6 bases and the J gene lost 8 bases, with 22 bases spanning the gap. CDR3 DNA sequence: TGTGCCAGCAGAGGGGGGAGGGGGATGGCTAGGGGCTACACCTTC. Residues: CASRGGRGMARGYTF.

V is TRBV11-2 and J is TRBJ1-4; D is ambiguous. The V gene lost 1 base and the J gene lost 4 bases, with 4 bases spanning the gap. Germline assignment: CDR1 SGHAT and CDR2 FQNNGV. There are 13 residues in the CDR3. In DNA form, the CDR3 reads TGTGCCAGCAGCTTAGCCCTTAATGAAAAACTGTTTTTT. Encoded protein: CASSLALNEKLFF.

V gene TRBV6-1 combines with J gene TRBJ2-6; 7 bases align to TRBD1. The germline CDR1 and CDR2 sequences are MNHNS and SASEGT. The V and J ends lost 1 base and 1 base, in that order; junction bases with no gene match: 4. There are 17 residues in the CDR3. The CDR3 is CASSEVAGGSGANVLTF. In DNA, the CDR3 is TGTGCCAGCAGTGAAGTGGCAGGGGGTTCTGGGGCCAACGTCCTGACTTTC.

Only a few counts were recorded for this clone. The V gene is TRBV7-9, the J gene TRBJ1-6; 8 nucleotides match TRBD1. Trimming cost V 5 bases and J 12 bases; bases outside gene matches: 3. The CDR3 is made up of 12 amino acids. Germline lookup yields CDR1 SEHNR and CDR2 FQNEAQ (reference sequence). The CDR3 loop is CASSLDRGPLHF. CDR3 DNA sequence: TGTGCCAGCAGCCTAGACAGGGGACCCCTCCACTTT.

The chain employs TRBV7-2 and TRBJ1-2, with D unclear. Deletions cut 11 bases from V and 4 bases from J, with 14 bases between. Germline CDR1 and CDR2: SGHTA and FQGNSA. This CDR3 is 12 amino acids long. CDR3 sequence (DNA): TGTGCCCTAGGCGTGAGCTCCTATGGCTACACCTTC. It encodes CALGVSSYGYTF.

This chain links TRBV12-5 with TRBJ1-2; D is unresolved. This CDR3 has 12 amino acids. V was trimmed by 3 bases and J by 2 bases, leaving 4 bases between them. Per the germline V gene, CDR1 is LGHNT and CDR2 is FRNRAP. CDR3 region: CASGFSNYGYTF. CDR3 bases: TGTGCTAGTGGTTTTTCGAACTATGGCTACACCTTC.

This clone is a singleton in its sample. This sequence joins TRBV27 and TRBJ1-2; 8 bases align to TRBD1. Germline CDR1 and CDR2: MNHEY and SMNVEV (reference sequence). The trim removed 3 bases at V and 4 bases at J, leaving 7 bases unmatched. The CDR3 contains 15 residues. CDR3 nucleotides: TGTGCCAGCAGTTTGAACGGACAGGGTGGCTATGGCTACACCTTC. Translated, it gives CASSLNGQGGYGYTF.

The chain carries TRBV27 and TRBJ2-3; perhaps TRBD2 as D (5 bases). The CDR3 sequence is 15 residues long. With 1 base removed from V and 2 bases from J, the gap between germline ends came to 10 bases. Germline V gene data show CDR1 as MNHEY and CDR2 as SMNVEV (reference sequence). The CDR3 nucleotides read TGTGCCAGCAGTTTATACGAGGGATCCACAGATACGCAGTATTTT. This translates into CASSLYEGSTDTQYF.

This clone was seen once. This chain links TRBV4-1 with TRBJ2-7; TRBD2 matches at 10 bases. Germline loops: CDR1 MGHRA, CDR2 YSYEKL. The CDR3 has 16 residues. The J segment lost 3 bases and the V segment lost 0 bases, leaving 5 bases of the junction unmatched. The DNA of the CDR3 is TGCGCCAGCAGCCAAGATGGGAAGCGGGGGGGCTACGAGCAGTACTTC. Encoded protein: CASSQDGKRGGYEQYF.

The chain employs TRBV7-9 and TRBJ1-6, with D maybe TRBD1 (5 bases). This CDR3 is 14 amino acids long. V was pared by 5 bases and J by 3 bases, with 8 bases between. Per the germline V gene, CDR1 is SEHNR and CDR2 is FQNEAQ (reference sequence). The CDR3 DNA sequence: TGTGCCAGCAGCCCGACAGACTATAATTCACCCCTCCACTTT. It specifies CASSPTDYNSPLHF. The variable domain in full, completed from reference TRBV7-9 and TRBJ1-6, reads DTGVSQNPRHKITKRGQNVTFRCDPISEHNRLYWYRQTLGQGPEFLTYFQNEAQLEKSRLLSDRFSAERPKGSFSTLEIQRTEQGDSAMYLCASSPTDYNSPLHFGNGTRLTVT.

The V gene is TRBV30, the J gene TRBJ2-4; the D gene is possibly TRBD2 (6 bases). Trimming took 0 bases from V and 6 from J, leaving 9 bases between them. In germline, CDR1 is GTSNPN, CDR2 SVGIG (reference sequence). This CDR3 has 13 amino acids. The CDR3 here is CAWSVQEGNIQYF. CDR3 sequence (DNA): TGTGCCTGGAGTGTACAGGAGGGAAACATTCAGTACTTC.

The V and J genes are TRBV18 and TRBJ2-7, with D unclear. Germline V gene lookup returns CDR1 KGHSH and CDR2 LQKENI. The CDR3 runs to 14 residues. The ends were cut back, 3 bases at V and 6 bases at J, with 15 bases in the middle. The CDR3 DNA is TGTGCCAGCTCACCCCCGAGTGAGTGGAGCGAGCAGTACTTC. The encoded protein is CASSPPSEWSEQYF.

The gene calls are TRBV7-2 and TRBJ2-5, with TRBD1 as a possible D gene (6 bases). The CDR3 totals 13 residues. V was cut by 5 bases and J by 3 bases, with 10 bases left in between. Germline CDR1 SGHTA, CDR2 FQGNSA. In DNA, the CDR3 is TGTGCCAGCAGCCCAAGGACAGAAGAGACCCAGTACTTC. It is translated as CASSPRTEETQYF.

This clone was seen once. The J gene is TRBJ1-2, the V gene TRBV19; D ambiguous. There are 12 residues in the CDR3. V lost 2 bases and J 7 bases, leaving 8 bases between the germline ends. Germline assignment: CDR1 LNHDA and CDR2 SQIVND (reference sequence). CDR3 region: CASSISEGGYTF. The DNA for the CDR3 is TGTGCCAGTAGTATATCAGAGGGTGGCTACACCTTC. The full variable domain, its missing parts supplied by reference TRBV19 and TRBJ1-2, is DGGITQSPKYLFRKEGQNVTLSCEQNLNHDAMYWYRQDPGQGLRLIYYSQIVNDFQKGDIAEGYSVSREKKESFPLTVTSAQKNPTAFYLCASSISEGGYTFGSGTRLTVV.

J is TRBJ2-1 and V is TRBV4-1; D is unresolved. The CDR3 extends over 17 amino acids. Trimming cost V 0 bases and J 0 bases, with 12 bases left between them. CDR1 MGHRA and CDR2 YSYEKL come from the germline V gene. The CDR3 protein is CASSQEGSLSSYNEQFF. The CDR3, as DNA: TGCGCCAGCAGCCAAGAGGGCAGCCTAAGCTCCTACAATGAGCAGTTCTTC.